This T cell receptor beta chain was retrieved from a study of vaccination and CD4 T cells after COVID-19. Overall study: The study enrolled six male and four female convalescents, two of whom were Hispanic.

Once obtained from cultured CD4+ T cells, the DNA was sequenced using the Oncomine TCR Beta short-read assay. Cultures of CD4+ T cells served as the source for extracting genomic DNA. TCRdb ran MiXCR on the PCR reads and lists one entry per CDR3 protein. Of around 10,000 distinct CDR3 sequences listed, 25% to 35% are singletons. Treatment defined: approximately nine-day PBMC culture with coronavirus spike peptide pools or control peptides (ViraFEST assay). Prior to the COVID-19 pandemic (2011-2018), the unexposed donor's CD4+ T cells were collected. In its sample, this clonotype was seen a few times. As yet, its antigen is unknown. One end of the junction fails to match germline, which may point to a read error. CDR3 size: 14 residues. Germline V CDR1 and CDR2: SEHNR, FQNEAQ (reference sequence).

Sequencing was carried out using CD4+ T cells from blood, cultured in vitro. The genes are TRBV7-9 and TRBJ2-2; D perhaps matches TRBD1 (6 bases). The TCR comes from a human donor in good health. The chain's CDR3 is CASSLAGAGGELFF. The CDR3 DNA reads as TGTGCCAGCAGCCTAGCAGGGGCAGGCGGGGAGCTGTTTTTT.